A single sample gave rise to the 9 T cell receptor beta chains below, sequenced in a study of PD-L1 blockade in urothelial cancer. Measured with immunoSEQ multiplex PCR; TCRdb has only the in-frame clones, and not every one. The data contain under 55,000 clones, roughly 84% of them singletons. Time point: pretreatment peripheral blood. The specimen comprised PBMCs, sampled around atezolizumab (anti-PD-L1) treatment. These receptors were obtained from a donor aged 40 or over with urothelial cancer.

This clone has just one count. This rearrangement joins TRBV11-2 to TRBJ2-7, with 8 bases matching TRBD2. Unmatched junction bases numbered 2, after V lost 1 base and J lost 6 bases. Germline loops: CDR1 SGHAT, CDR2 FQNNGV. The CDR3 loop spans 13 amino acids. Here the CDR3 reads CASSLGTSREQYF. The CDR3 DNA follows: TGTGCCAGCAGCTTAGGGACTAGCCGCGAGCAGTACTTC.

The V and J genes are TRBV5-4 and TRBJ1-4, with a weak D call TRBD1 (5 bases). Trimming cost V 2 bases and J 4 bases, with 9 bases left between them. This CDR3 has 14 residues. Germline CDR1 reads SGHNT; CDR2 reads YYREEE (reference sequence). The CDR3: CASSFLGGNEKLFF. The CDR3 nucleotides are TGTGCCAGCAGCTTCCTGGGGGGTAATGAAAAACTGTTTTTT.

This chain connects TRBV5-4 to TRBJ1-5, with D possibly matching TRBD1 (5 bases). Germline-derived CDR1 and CDR2 are SGHNT and YYREEE (reference sequence). The CDR3 is 14 amino acids. Trimming cost V 0 bases and J 2 bases, with 6 bases left between them. This CDR3 is CASSLGGGNQPQHF. The CDR3 nucleotides read TGTGCCAGCAGCTTGGGGGGCGGCAATCAGCCCCAGCATTTT.

This chain connects TRBV15 to TRBJ2-1, with D possibly being TRBD2 (5 bases). The germline gives CDR1 LNHNV, CDR2 YYDKDF (reference sequence). Trimming left V 5 bases short and J 0 bases short, with 8 bases between. The length of the CDR3 is 14 residues. The CDR3 protein is CATSQRSSYNEQFF. As DNA, the CDR3 is TGTGCCACCAGCCAGCGGAGCTCCTACAATGAGCAGTTCTTC.

V is TRBV7-3 and J is TRBJ2-1; tentatively, D is TRBD2 (7 bases). The ends were cut back, 5 bases at V and 7 bases at J, with 12 bases in the middle. There are 13 residues in the CDR3. Germline CDR1 and CDR2: SGHTA and FQGTGA. CDR3 sequence reads: CASSQQGGNEQFF. The CDR3 nucleotides read TGTGCCAGCAGCCAACAGGGAGGGAATGAGCAGTTCTTC.

This clone occurred a few times. The chain has TRBV27 and TRBJ2-2, with TRBD1 matching over 7 bases. The germline CDR1 and CDR2 sequences are MNHEY and SMNVEV (reference sequence). V dropped 10 bases and J dropped 4; count of bases not matched to a gene: 6. The CDR3 totals 13 residues. This CDR3 is CATGGSFTGELFF. CDR3 in DNA: TGTGCCACAGGGGGATCCTTCACCGGGGAGCTGTTTTTT.

The rearrangement joins TRBV2 to TRBJ2-2; tentatively, D is TRBD1 (6 bases). Germline V gene lookup returns CDR1 SNHLY and CDR2 FYNNEI. The CDR3 is 13 residues long. V was pared by 5 bases and J by 3 bases, with 7 bases between. Written as DNA, the CDR3 is TGTGCCAGCAGTAGACAGGACACCGGGGAGCTGTTTTTT. This encodes CASSRQDTGELFF.

This clone occurred a few times. The rearrangement links TRBV28 to TRBJ2-7; D is unclear. Deletions cut 7 bases from V and 2 bases from J, with 15 bases between. The germline gives CDR1 MDHEN, CDR2 SYDVKM. The CDR3 runs 14 residues. CDR3 bases: TGTGCCAGCAAGTCGTGGCAGTCCACCTACGAGCAGTACTTC. Translation: CASKSWQSTYEQYF.

J is TRBJ2-2 and V is TRBV5-1; TRBD2 aligns across 10 bases. Germline V gives CDR1 SGHRS, CDR2 YFSETQ. Trimming cost V 1 base and J 5 bases; bases outside gene matches: 5. The CDR3 runs 16 residues. CDR3 in DNA: TGCGCCAGCAGCTTGAGCGGGAGGGCCGGGACCGGGGAGCTGTTTTTT. This encodes CASSLSGRAGTGELFF.